One sample yielded the 21 T cell receptor beta chains listed below, sequenced in a study of blood T cell repertoires in COVID-19. Assay: immunoSEQ multiplex PCR; the TCRdb copy retains only in-frame clones and omits some. The sample carries some 380,000 clones, more than 75% recorded once. Sequencing was done on a sample of peripheral blood. The receptors come from a human donor with acute or convalescent COVID-19. The donor label of this sample is uncertain.

This clone was seen a single time. The rearrangement uses TRBV5-1 and TRBJ2-3; TRBD1 is a possible D gene (5 bases). V gave up 0 bases and J gave up 2 bases, with 10 bases separating them. Germline lookup yields CDR1 SGHRS and CDR2 YFSETQ. This CDR3 spans 15 amino acids. As DNA, the CDR3 is TGCGCCAGCAGCTTGGTAGGGGTAGACACAGATACGCAGTATTTT. Amino acid sequence: CASSLVGVDTDTQYF.

The chain is built from TRBV30 and TRBJ2-5; 7 nucleotides line up with TRBD2. V shed 0 bases, J shed 5 bases, and the junction held 9 bases outside the gene matches. This CDR3 region has 15 residues. The germline V gene encodes CDR1 GTSNPN and CDR2 SVGIG (reference sequence). The CDR3 nucleotides read TGTGCCTGGAGTGTCGGGGACTACAAGGGTGAGACCCAGTACTTC. Translated, it gives CAWSVGDYKGETQYF.

This clone was seen more than once but under ten times. The chain is built from TRBV2 and TRBJ1-3; D is possibly TRBD1 (6 bases). Germline V gene data show CDR1 as SNHLY and CDR2 as FYNNEI. V was clipped by 6 bases and J by 4 bases, with 13 bases between them. This CDR3 spans 14 amino acids. The CDR3 loop reads CASRAGGAGNTIYF. CDR3 coding DNA: TGTGCCAGCAGGGCCGGGGGGGCCGGAAACACCATATATTTT. Combining the CDR3 with reference TRBV2 and TRBJ1-3 gives the whole variable domain EPEVTQTPSHQVTQMGQEVILRCVPISNHLYFYWYRQILGQKVEFLVSFYNNEISEKSEIFDDQFSVERPDGSNFTLKIRSTKLEDSAMYFCASRAGGAGNTIYFGEGSWLTVV.

This clone was detected only a few times. This chain links TRBV6-5 with TRBJ1-5, with D perhaps TRBD1 (6 bases). This CDR3 has 14 amino acids. V lost 4 bases, J lost 1 base, and 8 bases lay in between. Germline V gives CDR1 MNHEY, CDR2 SVGAGI. The CDR3 loop is CASSSQGSNQPQHF. Here the CDR3 DNA reads TGTGCCAGCAGTTCACAGGGAAGCAATCAGCCCCAGCATTTT.

The rearrangement joins TRBV6-1 to TRBJ1-3; D uncertain. The CDR3 is 13 residues long. The germline gives CDR1 MNHNS, CDR2 SASEGT. Between the trimmed V and J ends, which lost 0 bases and 10 bases, there was a span of 10 bases. The CDR3 nucleotides are TGTGCCAGCAGTGAAGCATCACGGGGAACCATATATTTT. This encodes CASSEASRGTIYF.

This chain connects TRBV5-4 to TRBJ2-2; TRBD1 aligns across 7 bases. Germline V lookup: CDR1 SGHNT, CDR2 YYREEE (reference sequence). This CDR3 contains 14 residues. V shed 4 bases, J shed 6 bases, and the junction held 6 bases outside the gene matches. This CDR3 is CASSKSGGPGELFF. CDR3 nucleotides: TGTGCCAGCAGCAAGTCAGGGGGTCCCGGGGAGCTGTTTTTT. Combining the CDR3 with reference TRBV5-4 and TRBJ2-2 gives the whole variable domain ETGVTQSPTHLIKTRGQQVTLRCSSQSGHNTVSWYQQALGQGPQFIFQYYREEENGRGNFPPRFSGLQFPNYSSELNVNALELDDSALYLCASSKSGGPGELFFGEGSRLTVL.

The V gene is TRBV2, the J gene TRBJ2-7; D may be TRBD1 (6 bases). V gave up 6 bases and J gave up 6 bases, with 18 bases separating them. The CDR3 loop spans 14 amino acids. The germline V gene has CDR1 SNHLY and CDR2 FYNNEI. CDR3 region: CASRDRRSAREQYF. CDR3 bases: TGTGCCAGCAGAGACAGGAGGAGTGCTCGCGAGCAGTACTTC. The full variable domain, its missing parts supplied by reference TRBV2 and TRBJ2-7, is EPEVTQTPSHQVTQMGQEVILRCVPISNHLYFYWYRQILGQKVEFLVSFYNNEISEKSEIFDDQFSVERPDGSNFTLKIRSTKLEDSAMYFCASRDRRSAREQYFGPGTRLTVT.

V and J are TRBV3-1 (or the pseudogene TRBV3-2) and TRBJ2-5; TRBD2 agrees at 9 bases. Germline-derived CDR1 and CDR2 are LGHDT and YNNKEL (reference sequence). The CDR3 is 14 amino acids. V gave up 5 bases and J gave up 4 bases; unmatched junction bases: 5. In DNA, the CDR3 is TGTGCCAGCAGCACGCGGGAGGGCCCAGAGACCCAGTACTTC. Amino acid sequence: CASSTREGPETQYF.

V and J are TRBV28 and TRBJ2-1; tentatively, D is TRBD1 (5 bases). The CDR3 has 15 residues. The germline gives CDR1 MDHEN, CDR2 SYDVKM. V dropped 8 bases and J dropped 7 bases, with 21 bases sitting between them. As DNA, the CDR3 is TGTGCCAGCCTAACCCCCGGACGAAGGGGTAATGAGCAGTTCTTC. It codes for CASLTPGRRGNEQFF.

V and J are TRBV28 and TRBJ2-5, with 9 bases that match TRBD1. CDR3 size: 15 residues. V lost 5 bases, J lost 3 bases, and 7 bases stayed unmatched. Germline V gives CDR1 MDHEN, CDR2 SYDVKM. As DNA, the CDR3 is TGTGCCAGCAGTATGACCGGGACAGGGAAAGAGACCCAGTACTTC. This encodes CASSMTGTGKETQYF.

This sequence joins TRBV27 and TRBJ2-5; 7 positions agree with TRBD1. The V and J ends lost 2 bases and 6 bases, in that order; junction bases with no gene match: 6. CDR1 is MNHEY and CDR2 is SMNVEV in the germline V gene (reference sequence). This CDR3 is built from 14 residues. The CDR3 spells CASSLDEGAKTQYF. DNA of the CDR3: TGTGCCAGCAGTTTAGACGAGGGGGCGAAGACCCAGTACTTC.

The chain is built from TRBV28 and TRBJ1-4; 7 bases line up with TRBD1. V lost 6 bases, J lost 7 bases, and 5 bases stayed unmatched. The CDR3 spans 13 residues. Germline V CDR1 and CDR2: MDHEN, SYDVKM. Here the CDR3 reads CASRSGGSEKLFF. CDR3 DNA sequence: TGTGCCAGCAGGTCAGGGGGAAGTGAAAAACTGTTTTTT.

V usage is TRBV19 and J usage is TRBJ1-5, with 10 bases lining up with TRBD1. From germline, CDR1 is LNHDA and CDR2 SQIVND (reference sequence). This CDR3 is built from 18 residues. The junction had 12 bases not matched to a gene; V was cut back by 5 bases and J by 2 bases. In nucleotides, the CDR3 is TGTGCCAGTAGTTCAAGGGACAGGGGACTTCCCCGCAATCAGCCCCAGCATTTT. Its translation: CASSSRDRGLPRNQPQHF. Combining the CDR3 with reference TRBV19 and TRBJ1-5 gives the whole variable domain DGGITQSPKYLFRKEGQNVTLSCEQNLNHDAMYWYRQDPGQGLRLIYYSQIVNDFQKGDIAEGYSVSREKKESFPLTVTSAQKNPTAFYLCASSSRDRGLPRNQPQHFGDGTRLSIL.

The V call is TRBV10-2, the J call TRBJ2-4, with D perhaps TRBD2 (7 bases). V gave up 0 bases and J gave up 4 bases, with 16 bases separating them. Germline CDR1 is WSHSY and CDR2 is SAAADI. This CDR3 comprises 17 residues. CDR3 nucleotides: TGCGCCAGCAGTGAGTCGAGGGGCGGGGGCCCTAAAAACATTCAGTACTTC. Protein: CASSESRGGGPKNIQYF.

The chain joins TRBV7-6 to TRBJ2-3; weak D call: TRBD1 (6 bases). Germline-derived CDR1 and CDR2 are SGHVS and FNYEAQ. The V and J ends lost 2 bases and 3 bases respectively, with 12 bases between them. This CDR3 is 15 amino acids long. CDR3 residues: CASSLRTGTTDTQYF. The CDR3 nucleotides read TGTGCCAGCAGCTTACGTACAGGGACAACAGATACGCAGTATTTT. The entire variable domain, with the rest obtained from reference TRBV7-6 and TRBJ2-3, is as follows: GAGVSQSPRYKVTKRGQDVALRCDPISGHVSLYWYRQALGQGPEFLTYFNYEAQQDKSGLPNDRFSAERPEGSISTLTIQRTEQRDSAMYRCASSLRTGTTDTQYFGPGTRLTVL.

The sample holds a few counts of this clone. This sequence joins TRBV4-1 and TRBJ2-7; 9 nucleotides match TRBD1. V trimming: 4 bases; J trimming: 3 bases; junction bases outside the gene matches: 13. Germline-derived CDR1 and CDR2 are MGHRA and YSYEKL. The CDR3 totals 17 residues. Here the CDR3 DNA reads TGCGCCAGCAGCCCGAAAATTGACGGGACAGGGTACTACGAGCAGTACTTC. This translates into CASSPKIDGTGYYEQYF.

For the CDR3, the DNA is TGTGCCAGCAGTGAATCTCGGGTTGTCGGTCGGCCCCAGCATTTT. The encoded protein is CASSESRVVGRPQHF. The V call is TRBV6-1, the J call TRBJ1-5, with no clear D. The CDR3 runs to 15 residues. Trimming stripped 2 bases from V and 9 bases from J, with 17 bases between. The germline V gene encodes CDR1 MNHNS and CDR2 SASEGT.

CDR3 protein: CASSLGSLLEQFF. The CDR3 nucleotides read TGTGCCAGCAGCTTAGGGTCACTTCTTGAGCAGTTCTTC. The rearrangement uses TRBV7-9 and TRBJ2-1, with D hard to call. The CDR3 is 13 amino acids. Trimming left V 1 base short and J 9 bases short, with 10 bases between. The germline gives CDR1 SEHNR, CDR2 FQNEAQ (reference sequence).

The CDR3 region has the DNA TGCGCCAGCGCGGACAACAGGGGCAATTCACCCCTCCACTTT. Its translation: CASADNRGNSPLHF. The chain is built from TRBV5-1 and TRBJ1-6; 7 nucleotides line up with TRBD1. V gave up 7 bases and J gave up 7 bases; unmatched junction bases: 8. The CDR3 has 14 residues. Looked up from germline, CDR1 is SGHRS and CDR2 is YFSETQ.

For this clone: The sample has other DNA sequences that encode this CDR3 too. The chain recombines TRBV6-5 with TRBJ1-1; D is unresolved. V was trimmed by 2 bases and J by 1 base, leaving 8 bases between them. There are 14 residues in the CDR3. The germline gives CDR1 MNHEY, CDR2 SVGAGI. For the CDR3, the DNA is TGTGCCAGCAGTTACCTGGGAGGGAACACTGAAGCTTTCTTT. Translated: CASSYLGGNTEAFF.

CDR3 residues: CASSTRGTGNTIYF. DNA of the CDR3: TGTGCCAGCAGTACCAGGGGGACTGGAAACACCATATATTTT. The genes are TRBV6-5 and TRBJ1-3; 7 positions agree with TRBD1. V dropped 5 bases and J dropped 2; count of bases not matched to a gene: 3. CDR3 length: 14 residues. Germline V CDR1 and CDR2: MNHEY, SVGAGI.